The 32 T cell receptor beta chains presented below share a single source sample, sequenced in a study of blood T cell repertoires in COVID-19. Clones were sequenced by immunoSEQ multiplex PCR, and TCRdb holds only the in-frame ones, with some missing. The profile shows 90,000 or so clones, approximately 88% of them singletons. Sequencing used peripheral blood. Every receptor here comes from a man aged 55 to 70 with acute or convalescent COVID-19.

V and J are TRBV11-2 and TRBJ2-7; TRBD2 is a possible D gene (6 bases). The V end was cut by 5 bases, the J end by 7 bases, with 15 bases between. From germline, CDR1 is SGHAT and CDR2 FQNNGV. The CDR3 is 13 residues long. CDR3 amino acids: CASSRGTLGEQYF. The CDR3 region has the DNA TGTGCCAGCAGCCGCGGGACGTTGGGAGAGCAGTACTTC. The variable domain in full, with the rest retrieved from reference TRBV11-2 and TRBJ2-7, is EAGVAQSPRYKIIEKRQSVAFWCNPISGHATLYWYQQILGQGPKLLIQFQNNGVVDDSQLPKDRFSAERLKGVDSTLKIQPAKLEDSAVYLCASSRGTLGEQYFGPGTRLTVT.

The chain combines TRBV2 with TRBJ1-1; the D is unclear. Trimming pared 6 bases from V and 0 bases from J, leaving 8 bases between. CDR1 and CDR2 (germline): SNHLY, FYNNEI. The CDR3 loop spans 13 amino acids. CDR3 protein: CASSAHMNTEAFF. The CDR3 DNA reads as TGTGCCAGCAGCGCCCACATGAACACTGAAGCTTTCTTT.

The chain links TRBV6-5 to TRBJ1-5; D gene uncertain. This CDR3 comprises 15 residues. Per the germline V gene, CDR1 is MNHEY and CDR2 is SVGAGI. Trimming stripped 6 bases from V and 7 bases from J, with 19 bases between. The CDR3 loop is CASRTGAHLGQPQHF. CDR3 in DNA: TGTGCCAGCAGGACGGGAGCGCACTTGGGCCAGCCCCAGCATTTT.

The J gene is TRBJ2-3, the V gene TRBV5-1; D ambiguous. Deletions cut 6 bases from V and 2 bases from J, with 7 bases between. CDR1 and CDR2 from the germline V gene are SGHRS and YFSETQ. The CDR3 has 12 residues. The CDR3 coding sequence is TGCGCCAGCAACACCCACACAGATACGCAGTATTTT. Protein sequence: CASNTHTDTQYF.

The chain's CDR3 is CASSLEDGEQETQYF. CDR3 in DNA: TGTGCCAGCAGCCTTGAGGACGGGGAACAAGAGACCCAGTACTTC. The genes are TRBV5-8 and TRBJ2-5, with D possibly being TRBD2 (5 bases). The germline V gene has CDR1 SGHTS and CDR2 YDEGEE. This CDR3 contains 15 residues. Trimming took 4 bases from V and 2 from J, leaving 15 bases between them.

The J gene is TRBJ2-7, the V gene TRBV7-8, with 7 bases matching TRBD1. The CDR3 is 14 amino acids. Germline V lookup: CDR1 SGHVS, CDR2 FQNEAQ. V was clipped by 2 bases and J by 4 bases; unmatched bases: 5. CDR3 residues: CASSLRDSGYEQYF. CDR3 in DNA: TGTGCCAGCAGCTTAAGGGACAGCGGATACGAGCAGTACTTC.

The chain recombines TRBV20-1 with TRBJ2-3; the D gene is possibly TRBD2 (5 bases). CDR3 length equals 11 residues. Trimming cost V 6 bases and J 6 bases, with 10 bases left between them. The germline CDR1 and CDR2 sequences are DFQATT and SNEGSKA (reference sequence). The DNA of the CDR3 is TGCAGTGCGACTATAGCGGATACGCAGTATTTT. Translation: CSATIADTQYF.

J is TRBJ2-7 and V is TRBV3-1 (or the pseudogene TRBV3-2); D possibly corresponds to TRBD2 (6 bases). The CDR3 runs 16 residues. Between the trimmed V and J ends, which lost 5 bases and 3 bases, there was a span of 20 bases. Germline V gene data show CDR1 as LGHDT and CDR2 as YNNKEL (reference sequence). DNA for the CDR3: TGTGCCAGCAGCTCGGGACTGCGGACTTGGGACTACGAGCAGTACTTC. This translates into CASSSGLRTWDYEQYF.

The V gene is TRBV10-3, the J gene TRBJ1-2, with 9 positions matching TRBD1. The germline V gene encodes CDR1 ENHRY and CDR2 SYGVKD. V dropped 4 bases and J dropped 6; count of bases not matched to a gene: 0. This CDR3 has 12 residues. This chain's CDR3 is CAISGTGDGYTF. The CDR3 DNA reads as TGTGCCATCAGTGGGACAGGGGATGGCTACACCTTC.

This clone was seen once. The chain couples TRBV6-5 to TRBJ1-4, with 9 bases identical to TRBD1. V gave up 7 bases and J gave up 2 bases; unmatched junction bases: 5. The CDR3 has 15 residues. Germline assignment: CDR1 MNHEY and CDR2 SVGAGI. The CDR3 nucleotides are TGTGCCAGCATCCCCGACAGGGGGACTAATGAAAAACTGTTTTTT. As protein: CASIPDRGTNEKLFF.

This clone was observed once. V is TRBV6-1 and J is TRBJ1-2; a possible D gene is TRBD1 (5 bases). Per germline, CDR1 MNHNS and CDR2 SASEGT. V was clipped by 1 base and J by 2 bases, with 11 bases between them. This CDR3 comprises 15 residues. CDR3 protein: CASSEGVGANYGYTF. CDR3 nucleotides: TGTGCCAGCAGTGAAGGGGTAGGGGCCAACTATGGCTACACCTTC.

V is TRBV3-1 (or the pseudogene TRBV3-2) and J is TRBJ2-2, with D possibly matching TRBD2 (5 bases). The CDR3 loop spans 16 amino acids. Germline CDR1 LGHDT, CDR2 YNNKEL (reference sequence). Trimming shortened V by 0 bases and J by 2 bases, and 10 bases separated the two germline ends. For the CDR3, the DNA is TGTGCCAGCAGCCAAGAGGTCGGGATCAACACCGGGGAGCTGTTTTTT. Encoded protein: CASSQEVGINTGELFF.

The chain has TRBV30 and TRBJ1-1; TRBD1 might be the D (6 bases). The CDR3 runs 13 residues. Trimming removed 2 bases from V and 6 bases from J, with 13 bases in between. Germline assignment: CDR1 GTSNPN and CDR2 SVGIG (reference sequence). The CDR3 nucleotides read TGTGCCTGGAGTTTACAGGGTATTTCTGAAGCTTTCTTT. Its translation: CAWSLQGISEAFF. The full variable domain, completed using reference TRBV30 and TRBJ1-1, is SQTIHQWPATLVQPVGSPLSLECTVEGTSNPNLYWYRQAAGRGLQLLFYSVGIGQISSEVPQNLSASRPQDRQFILSSKKLLLSDSGFYLCAWSLQGISEAFFGQGTRLTVV.

This chain links TRBV27 with TRBJ1-1; no clear D gene. Germline CDR1 and CDR2: MNHEY and SMNVEV (reference sequence). The CDR3 is made up of 15 amino acids. Trimming stripped 2 bases from V and 1 base from J, with 11 bases between. CDR3 sequence reads: CASSLIRSRNTEAFF. The CDR3 region has the DNA TGTGCCAGCAGTTTAATTAGGAGCAGGAACACTGAAGCTTTCTTT.

The chain recombines TRBV18 with TRBJ2-7; 8 nucleotides match TRBD1. The CDR3 is 15 amino acids. V shed 4 bases, J shed 7 bases, and the junction held 12 bases outside the gene matches. Germline CDR1 is KGHSH and CDR2 is LQKENI. The CDR3 DNA is TGTGCCAGCTCACGAGAGACAGGGGAGATGGGGGAGCAGTACTTC. Translating gives CASSRETGEMGEQYF.

This rearrangement joins TRBV19 to TRBJ2-2; weak D call: TRBD1 (6 bases). This CDR3 has 15 amino acids. The V and J ends lost 1 base and 6 bases respectively, with 12 bases between them. CDR1 and CDR2 from the germline V gene are LNHDA and SQIVND (reference sequence). The CDR3 loop is CASSIVQGQAGELFF. As DNA, the CDR3 is TGTGCCAGTAGTATAGTGCAGGGACAAGCCGGGGAGCTGTTTTTT.

This clone appeared a few times. The chain recombines TRBV19 with TRBJ1-1, with 8 bases fitting TRBD1. Trimming took 6 bases from V and 4 from J; bases not matched to a gene: 7. CDR3 length: 14 amino acids. Germline V gene data show CDR1 as LNHDA and CDR2 as SQIVND (reference sequence). The CDR3 reads CASSPGGAATEAFF. Written as DNA, the CDR3 is TGTGCCAGTAGCCCAGGGGGCGCGGCCACTGAAGCTTTCTTT.

The chain recombines TRBV5-1 with TRBJ2-5; the match to TRBD1 covers 8 bases. This CDR3 is 15 amino acids long. CDR1 SGHRS and CDR2 YFSETQ come from the germline V gene. V lost 4 bases to trimming and J lost 2 bases; unmatched junction nucleotides: 7. The CDR3 DNA is TGCGCCAGCAGCCCGAGGACAGGGAAACAAGAGACCCAGTACTTC. Translating it yields CASSPRTGKQETQYF.

J is TRBJ2-1 and V is TRBV5-1; no reliable D call. CDR1 is SGHRS and CDR2 is YFSETQ in the germline V gene. Trimming shortened V by 1 base and J by 1 base, and 6 bases separated the two germline ends. The CDR3 covers 14 residues. The chain's CDR3 is CASSLLESYNEQFF. DNA for the CDR3: TGCGCCAGCAGCTTGCTCGAGTCCTACAATGAGCAGTTCTTC.

The rearrangement links TRBV5-1 to TRBJ2-1; perhaps TRBD2 as D (6 bases). The CDR3 contains 14 residues. The V and J ends lost 0 bases and 9 bases respectively, with 13 bases between them. Germline CDR1 reads SGHRS; CDR2 reads YFSETQ. The DNA for the CDR3 is TGCGCCAGCAGCTTGGACTCGGGAGTGAGTGAGCAGTTCTTC. This translates into CASSLDSGVSEQFF.

This chain connects TRBV6-1 to TRBJ2-3; 10 bases line up with TRBD2. This CDR3 comprises 17 residues. Trimming removed 3 bases from V and 3 bases from J; junction bases left unmatched: 9. Germline V lookup: CDR1 MNHNS, CDR2 SASEGT. This chain's CDR3 is CASSDTTGLAQTDTQYF. Written as DNA, the CDR3 is TGTGCCAGCAGTGATACGACGGGACTAGCGCAAACAGATACGCAGTATTTT.

The V and J genes are TRBV6-5 and TRBJ2-7, with D maybe TRBD1 (5 bases). Germline CDR1 MNHEY, CDR2 SVGAGI. The CDR3 covers 14 residues. V lost 0 bases and J 4 bases, leaving 10 bases between the germline ends. The CDR3 DNA follows: TGTGCCAGCAGTTACTCGCCAGGGCGGTACGAGCAGTACTTC. Translation: CASSYSPGRYEQYF.

The chain joins TRBV7-2 to TRBJ2-3; D call uncertain. In germline, CDR1 is SGHTA, CDR2 FQGNSA. The length of the CDR3 is 14 residues. With 3 bases removed from V and 3 bases from J, the gap between germline ends came to 10 bases. The CDR3, as DNA: TGTGCCAGCAGCTTCTCGACTCGAACAGATACGCAGTATTTT. This translates into CASSFSTRTDTQYF.

V usage is TRBV5-1 and J usage is TRBJ2-5; D is possibly TRBD2 (6 bases). The V and J ends lost 0 bases and 0 bases respectively, with 9 bases between them. Germline V gene lookup returns CDR1 SGHRS and CDR2 YFSETQ. This CDR3 is 15 amino acids long. The CDR3 is CASSLGGVYQETQYF. CDR3 DNA sequence: TGCGCCAGCAGCTTGGGCGGGGTATACCAAGAGACCCAGTACTTC.

This chain connects TRBV3-1 (or the pseudogene TRBV3-2) to TRBJ2-5; no clear D gene. CDR3 length equals 13 residues. V was clipped by 1 base and J by 9 bases, with 12 bases between them. Germline V gene sequence: CDR1 LGHDT, CDR2 YNNKEL (reference sequence). DNA of the CDR3: TGTGCCAGCAGCCAAGTACTCCGGTCGGCCCAGTACTTC. Its protein product is CASSQVLRSAQYF.

CDR3 sequence: CASSPRTVEETQYF. CDR3 coding DNA: TGTGCCAGCAGCCCCAGGACAGTTGAAGAGACCCAGTACTTC. V usage is TRBV7-9 and J usage is TRBJ2-5; D might be TRBD1 (6 bases). Germline lookup yields CDR1 SEHNR and CDR2 FQNEAQ (reference sequence). This CDR3 has 14 residues. Trimming stripped 5 bases from V and 3 bases from J, with 13 bases between. Full variable domain (missing parts from reference TRBV7-9 and TRBJ2-5): DTGVSQNPRHKITKRGQNVTFRCDPISEHNRLYWYRQTLGQGPEFLTYFQNEAQLEKSRLLSDRFSAERPKGSFSTLEIQRTEQGDSAMYLCASSPRTVEETQYFGPGTRLLVL.

The chain carries TRBV11-2 and TRBJ1-6, with 7 bases aligning to TRBD1. This CDR3 is built from 16 residues. Germline V gives CDR1 SGHAT, CDR2 FQNNGV. Trimming cost V 5 bases and J 7 bases; bases outside gene matches: 11. The CDR3 region is CASSRGQASGNSPLHF. CDR3 nucleotides: TGTGCCAGCAGCCGTGGACAGGCCTCGGGGAATTCACCCCTCCACTTT. Full variable domain (missing parts from reference TRBV11-2 and TRBJ1-6): EAGVAQSPRYKIIEKRQSVAFWCNPISGHATLYWYQQILGQGPKLLIQFQNNGVVDDSQLPKDRFSAERLKGVDSTLKIQPAKLEDSAVYLCASSRGQASGNSPLHFGNGTRLTVT.

This chain uses TRBV27 with TRBJ1-1; D possibly corresponds to TRBD1 (5 bases). Germline V CDR1 and CDR2: MNHEY, SMNVEV (reference sequence). V dropped 3 bases and J dropped 1 base, with 6 bases sitting between them. This CDR3 has 13 amino acids. The CDR3 nucleotides are TGTGCCAGCAGTTTCGGGGGGAACACTGAAGCTTTCTTT. Its translation is CASSFGGNTEAFF.

The gene calls are TRBV5-6 and TRBJ1-1; the D is unclear. Looked up from germline, CDR1 is SGHDT and CDR2 is YYEEEE. V was trimmed by 5 bases and J by 3 bases, leaving 8 bases between them. The CDR3 consists of 12 residues. CDR3 sequence reads: CASRREHTEAFF. The CDR3 bases are TGTGCCAGCAGGCGGGAGCACACTGAAGCTTTCTTT.

DNA for the CDR3: TGTGCCAGCAGCGTCCGGGGTAACTATGGCTACACCTTC. Protein: CASSVRGNYGYTF. The chain uses TRBV9 and TRBJ1-2; D uncertain. The germline gives CDR1 SGDLS, CDR2 YYNGEE. Trimming removed 2 bases at V and 1 base at J, with 6 bases between. The CDR3 consists of 13 residues.

The CDR3 DNA reads TGCGCCAGCAGCCGACCGGGACAGGGGCACAATGAGCAGTTCTTC. Amino acid sequence: CASSRPGQGHNEQFF. The chain links TRBV4-1 to TRBJ2-1; 10 bases fit TRBD1. Germline CDR1 reads MGHRA; CDR2 reads YSYEKL. V lost 4 bases to trimming and J lost 5 bases; unmatched junction nucleotides: 5. The CDR3 has 15 residues.

The chain carries TRBV19 and TRBJ2-5; TRBD2 agrees at 14 bases. Losses at the gene ends were 10 bases for V and 5 bases for J; bases not matched to a gene: 6. The CDR3 consists of 14 residues. Germline V lookup: CDR1 LNHDA, CDR2 SQIVND (reference sequence). The CDR3 here is CATGGTSGSETQYF. CDR3 DNA: TGTGCCACAGGGGGGACTAGCGGGAGTGAGACCCAGTACTTC.